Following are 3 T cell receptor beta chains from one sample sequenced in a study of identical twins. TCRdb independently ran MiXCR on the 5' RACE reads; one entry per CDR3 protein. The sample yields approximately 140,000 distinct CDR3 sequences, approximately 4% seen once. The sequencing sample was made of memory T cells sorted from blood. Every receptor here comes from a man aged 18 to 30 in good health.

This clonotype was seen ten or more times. CDR3 DNA: TGTGCCAGCAGCGTAGCCTTCCAAGAGACCCAGTACTTC. Protein: CASSVAFQETQYF. The chain combines TRBV9 with TRBJ2-5; D not certain. V lost 0 bases to trimming and J lost 1 base, with 4 bases between them. This CDR3 has 13 residues. Germline V gene lookup returns CDR1 SGDLS and CDR2 YYNGEE.

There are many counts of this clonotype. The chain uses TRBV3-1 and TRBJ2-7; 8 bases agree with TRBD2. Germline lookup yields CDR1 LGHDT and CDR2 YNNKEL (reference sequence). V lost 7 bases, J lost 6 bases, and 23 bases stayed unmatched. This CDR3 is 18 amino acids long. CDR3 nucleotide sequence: TGTGCCAGCATCACGGGCCCCCCCCGTCGGGCGGGAGGTTCCGAGCAGTACTTC. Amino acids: CASITGPPRRAGGSEQYF.

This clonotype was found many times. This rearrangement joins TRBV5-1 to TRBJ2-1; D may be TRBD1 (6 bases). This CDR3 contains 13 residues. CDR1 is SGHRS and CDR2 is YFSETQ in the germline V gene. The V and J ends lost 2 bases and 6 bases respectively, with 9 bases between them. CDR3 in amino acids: CASSFWGRNEQFF. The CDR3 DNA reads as TGCGCCAGCAGCTTCTGGGGGCGCAATGAGCAGTTCTTC.